These 17 T cell receptor beta chains originate from one sample sequenced in a study of T-cell reconstitution after alpha-beta-depleted transplantation in children. This sample's TCRbeta library carried unique molecular identifier barcodes. MiXCR, run by TCRdb on the PCR reads, gives a single entry per CDR3 protein. The profile covers about 500,000 distinct CDR3 sequences, with approximately 29% appearing a single time and around 2.4% taken by the ten largest. Sequenced here: PBMCs from the stem cell graft donor, sampled from the stem cell graft. Receptors were obtained from a human donor who donated a stem cell graft to a child with aplastic anemia.

This rearrangement joins TRBV15 to TRBJ2-7; D ambiguous. V lost 1 base and J lost 3, with 10 bases in between. There are 14 residues in the CDR3. In germline, CDR1 is LNHNV, CDR2 YYDKDF (reference sequence). CDR3 sequence: CATSRGVLDYEQYV. The CDR3 nucleotides are TGTGCCACCAGCAGAGGAGTACTCGACTACGAGCAGTACGTC.

This clonotype was seen only a few times. The chain is built from TRBV18 and TRBJ1-5, with D perhaps matching TRBD1 (5 bases). The germline V and J ends were trimmed by 1 base and 4 bases, with 11 bases remaining between them. The CDR3 contains 15 residues. Germline CDR1 reads KGHSH; CDR2 reads LQKENI. The CDR3 bases are TGTGCCAGCTCACCACAACGCGACAGTAATCAGCCCCAGCATTTT. Residues: CASSPQRDSNQPQHF.

V is TRBV5-1 and J is TRBJ1-1, with D possibly matching TRBD1 (6 bases). The germline gives CDR1 SGHRS, CDR2 YFSETQ. The CDR3 consists of 15 residues. The V and J ends lost 3 bases and 2 bases respectively, with 14 bases between them. CDR3 bases: TGCGCCAGCAGCTACCGGACAGTAGTCAACACTGAAGCTTTCTTT. Protein sequence: CASSYRTVVNTEAFF. Using reference TRBV5-1 and TRBJ1-1 for the parts outside the CDR3, the full variable domain is KAGVTQTPRYLIKTRGQQVTLSCSPISGHRSVSWYQQTPGQGLQFLFEYFSETQRNKGNFPGRFSGRQFSNSRSEMNVSTLELGDSALYLCASSYRTVVNTEAFFGQGTRLTVV.

The gene calls are TRBV4-2 and TRBJ2-7, with D unresolved. The germline V gene encodes CDR1 LGHNA and CDR2 YNFKEQ. Trimming took 1 base from V and 1 from J, leaving 14 bases between them. The CDR3 contains 16 residues. Here the CDR3 DNA reads TGTGCCAGCAGCCAAGCCGGTGGCCAATCTTCCTACGAGCAGTACTTC. The encoded protein is CASSQAGGQSSYEQYF.

A word on this clonotype: The junction and the germline gene differ at one end; a read error may be behind it. This chain uses TRBV20-1 with TRBJ1-2, with a weak D call TRBD1 (5 bases). Germline values: CDR1 DFQATT, CDR2 SNEGSKA (reference sequence). The CDR3 runs to 15 residues. DNA for the CDR3: TGCAATGCTCCCGGCCTCATGACAGACAAATATGGCTACACCTTC. This encodes CNAPGLMTDKYGYTF.

Only a few counts were recorded for this clonotype. This chain joins TRBV27 and TRBJ2-1; TRBD2 might be the D (7 bases). Looked up from germline, CDR1 is MNHEY and CDR2 is SMNVEV (reference sequence). Trimming removed 2 bases from V and 8 bases from J, with 13 bases in between. The CDR3 runs to 14 residues. CDR3 protein: CASSLRGAQYEQFF. The CDR3 coding sequence is TGTGCCAGCAGTTTACGGGGGGCGCAGTATGAGCAGTTCTTC.

The genes are TRBV5-1 and TRBJ1-1; no clear D gene. Trimming took 0 bases from V and 3 from J, leaving 9 bases between them. The CDR3 extends over 14 amino acids. Germline lookup yields CDR1 SGHRS and CDR2 YFSETQ. The CDR3 DNA reads TGCGCCAGCAGCTTGGACAGTGGGGACACTGAAGCTTTCTTT. It is translated as CASSLDSGDTEAFF.

Here the CDR3 DNA reads TGTGCCAGCAGCTTGGGTAGCGGGGCGCGCACAGATACGCAGTATTTT. It codes for CASSLGSGARTDTQYF. The chain couples TRBV7-9 to TRBJ2-3; 8 positions match TRBD2. The CDR3 is 16 amino acids. The V segment lost 3 bases and the J segment 1 base; nucleotides outside the gene matches: 6. CDR1 is SEHNR, CDR2 FQNEAQ, per germline (reference sequence).

As to this clonotype: Its ends do not fully match the called genes, so a read error is possible. The CDR3 reads CACSGGGNTEAFF. CDR3 sequence (DNA): TGTGCCTGCAGTGGAGGCGGGAACACTGAAGCTTTCTTT. The chain recombines TRBV30 with TRBJ1-1; no clear D. The CDR3 sequence is 13 residues long. The germline gives CDR1 GTSNPN, CDR2 SVGIG (reference sequence).

DNA of the CDR3: TGCAGTGCCCTGACAGGGGGAATTACAGATACGCAGTATTTT. This sequence encodes CSALTGGITDTQYF. The chain employs TRBV20-1 and TRBJ2-3, with 9 bases that match TRBD1. The germline gives CDR1 DFQATT, CDR2 SNEGSKA (reference sequence). Trimming at V came to 6 bases and at J to 3 bases, leaving 7 bases not matched to a gene. There are 14 residues in the CDR3.

V and J are TRBV7-2 and TRBJ1-2; the D is unclear. This CDR3 region has 15 residues. The V gene's germline CDR1 is SGHTA and CDR2 FQGNSA. V was shortened by 2 bases and J by 2 bases, with 12 bases between the two germline ends. CDR3: CASSLNPVSNYGYTF. The CDR3 DNA reads TGTGCCAGCAGCTTAAATCCAGTTAGCAACTATGGCTACACCTTC.

Regarding this clonotype: The junction departs from the called germline gene at one end, perhaps through a read error. V usage is TRBV20-1 and J usage is TRBJ1-1; D ambiguous. CDR3 length: 14 amino acids. Germline V CDR1 and CDR2: DFQATT, SNEGSKA (reference sequence). CDR3 loop: CSARDRHTNTESFF. Written as DNA, the CDR3 is TGCAGTGCTAGAGACCGACACACGAACACTGAATCTTTCTTT.

This clonotype was seen a few times. The chain has TRBV7-2 and TRBJ2-4; TRBD2 aligns across 11 bases. Germline V gives CDR1 SGHTA, CDR2 FQGNSA. V lost 5 bases to trimming and J lost 5 bases; unmatched junction nucleotides: 5. The CDR3 is 15 residues long. The CDR3 nucleotides are TGTGCCAGCAGCCCGAGTAGCGGGAGGGAAAACATTCAGTACTTC. Protein product: CASSPSSGRENIQYF. Full variable domain (outside the CDR3, taken from reference TRBV7-2 and TRBJ2-4): GAGVSQSPSNKVTEKGKDVELRCDPISGHTALYWYRQSLGQGLEFLIYFQGNSAPDKSGLPSDRFSAERTGGSVSTLTIQRTQQEDSAVYLCASSPSSGRENIQYFGAGTRLSVL.

The genes are TRBV4-3 and TRBJ1-1, with D possibly matching TRBD1 (6 bases). V lost 3 bases and J 4 bases, leaving 9 bases between the germline ends. CDR3 size: 13 residues. CDR1 is LGHNA and CDR2 is YSLEER in the germline V gene. The CDR3 DNA sequence: TGCGCCAGCAGCCACGACAGGTCCACTGAAGCTTTCTTT. This codes for CASSHDRSTEAFF.

V and J are TRBV12-3 or TRBV12-4 and TRBJ1-2; D possibly corresponds to TRBD1 (6 bases). The CDR3 is 13 residues long. The V and J ends lost 8 bases and 2 bases respectively, with 12 bases between them. The CDR3 is CASFRGTNYGYTF. The CDR3 nucleotides are TGTGCCAGCTTTCGCGGGACAAACTATGGCTACACCTTC.

The rearrangement joins TRBV18 to TRBJ2-1; D gene unclear. Germline assignment: CDR1 KGHSH and CDR2 LQKENI. The CDR3 contains 11 residues. Deletions cut 8 bases from V and 10 bases from J, with 12 bases between. The CDR3 DNA reads as TGTGCCAGCGCAATCGCTGGGGAGCAGTTCTTC. It specifies CASAIAGEQFF.

This clonotype was detected only a few times. This chain joins TRBV24-1 and TRBJ1-5; 8 nucleotides align to TRBD1. CDR3 length: 17 residues. Trimming cost V 2 bases and J 3 bases; bases outside gene matches: 8. Germline assignment: CDR1 KGHDR and CDR2 SFDVKD. As DNA, the CDR3 is TGTGCCACCAGTGATTCTGGACAGGGATCCTCCAATCAGCCCCAGCATTTT. This encodes CATSDSGQGSSNQPQHF.